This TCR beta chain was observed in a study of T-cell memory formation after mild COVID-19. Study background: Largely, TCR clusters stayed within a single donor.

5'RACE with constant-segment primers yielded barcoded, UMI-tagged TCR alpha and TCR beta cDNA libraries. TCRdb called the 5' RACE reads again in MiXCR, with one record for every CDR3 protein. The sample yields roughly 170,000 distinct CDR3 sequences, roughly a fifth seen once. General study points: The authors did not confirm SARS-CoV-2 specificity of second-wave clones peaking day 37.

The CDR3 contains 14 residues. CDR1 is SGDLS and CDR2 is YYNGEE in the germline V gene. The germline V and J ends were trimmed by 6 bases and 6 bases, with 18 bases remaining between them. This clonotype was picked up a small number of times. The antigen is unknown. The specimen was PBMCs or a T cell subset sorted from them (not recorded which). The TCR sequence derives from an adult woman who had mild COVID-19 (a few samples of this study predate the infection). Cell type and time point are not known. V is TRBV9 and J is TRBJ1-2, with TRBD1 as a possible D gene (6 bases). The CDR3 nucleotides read TGTGCCAGCACCAAAGGACAGTCAGGGCATGGCTACACCTTC. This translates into CASTKGQSGHGYTF.